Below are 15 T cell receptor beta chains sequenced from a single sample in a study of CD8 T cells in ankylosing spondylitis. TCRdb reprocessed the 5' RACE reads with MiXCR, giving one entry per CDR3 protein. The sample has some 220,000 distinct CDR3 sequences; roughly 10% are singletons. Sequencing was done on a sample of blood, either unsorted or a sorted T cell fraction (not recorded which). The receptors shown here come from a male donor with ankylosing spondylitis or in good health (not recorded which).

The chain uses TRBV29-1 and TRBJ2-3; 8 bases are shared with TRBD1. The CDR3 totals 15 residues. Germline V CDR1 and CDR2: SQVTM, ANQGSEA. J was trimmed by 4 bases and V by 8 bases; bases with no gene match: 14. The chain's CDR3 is CSSRPGRGLADTQYF. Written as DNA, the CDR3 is TGCAGCTCTCGGCCGGGCAGGGGGCTGGCAGATACGCAGTATTTT.

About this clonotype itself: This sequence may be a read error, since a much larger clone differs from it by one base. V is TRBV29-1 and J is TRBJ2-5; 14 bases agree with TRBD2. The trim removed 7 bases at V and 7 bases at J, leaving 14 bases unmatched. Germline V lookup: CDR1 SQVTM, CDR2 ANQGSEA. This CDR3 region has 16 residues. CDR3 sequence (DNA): TGCAGCGCTTCTTCGGGGGGACTAGCGGGGGCTGGGACCCAGTACTTC. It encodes CSASSGGLAGAGTQYF.

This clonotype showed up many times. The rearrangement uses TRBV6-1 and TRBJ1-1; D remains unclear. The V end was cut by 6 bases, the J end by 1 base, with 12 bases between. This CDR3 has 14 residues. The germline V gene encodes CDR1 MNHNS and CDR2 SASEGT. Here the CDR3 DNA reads TGTGCCAGCAGCCCCCGGGGTAGGAACACTGAAGCTTTCTTT. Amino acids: CASSPRGRNTEAFF.

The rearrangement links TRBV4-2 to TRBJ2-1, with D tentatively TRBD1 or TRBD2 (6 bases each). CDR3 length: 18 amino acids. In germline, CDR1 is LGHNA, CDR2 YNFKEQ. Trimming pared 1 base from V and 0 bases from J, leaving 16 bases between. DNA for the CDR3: TGTGCCAGCAGCCAAGTGAGAGGGGGGTCCACCTCCTACAATGAGCAGTTCTTC. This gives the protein CASSQVRGGSTSYNEQFF.

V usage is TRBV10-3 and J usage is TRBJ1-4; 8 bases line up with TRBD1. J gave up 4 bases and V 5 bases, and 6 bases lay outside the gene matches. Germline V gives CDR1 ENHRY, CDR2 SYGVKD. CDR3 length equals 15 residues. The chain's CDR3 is CAISRGQGDNEKLFF. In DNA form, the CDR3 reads TGTGCCATCAGTAGAGGACAGGGTGATAATGAAAAACTGTTTTTT.

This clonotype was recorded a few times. The CDR3 region has the DNA TGTGCCAGCAGTTACACGAGGGGGCCAGAGACCCAGTACTTC. This translates into CASSYTRGPETQYF. This chain connects TRBV6-5 to TRBJ2-5; 7 positions match TRBD1. Trimming removed 2 bases from V and 4 bases from J; junction bases left unmatched: 4. This CDR3 is 14 amino acids long. Germline lookup yields CDR1 MNHEY and CDR2 SVGAGI.

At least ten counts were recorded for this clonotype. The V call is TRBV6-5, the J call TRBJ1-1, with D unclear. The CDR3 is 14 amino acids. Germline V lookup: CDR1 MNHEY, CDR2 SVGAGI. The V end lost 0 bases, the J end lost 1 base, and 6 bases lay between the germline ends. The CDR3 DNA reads TGTGCCAGCAGTTACTCGATATCGAACACTGAAGCTTTCTTT. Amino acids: CASSYSISNTEAFF.

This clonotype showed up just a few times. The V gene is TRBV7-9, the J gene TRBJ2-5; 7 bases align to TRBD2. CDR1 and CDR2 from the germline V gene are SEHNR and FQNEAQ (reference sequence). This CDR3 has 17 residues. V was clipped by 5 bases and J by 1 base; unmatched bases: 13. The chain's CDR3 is CASSTGRLAEVQETQYF. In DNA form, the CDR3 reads TGTGCCAGCAGCACCGGTCGGCTAGCGGAGGTCCAAGAGACCCAGTACTTC. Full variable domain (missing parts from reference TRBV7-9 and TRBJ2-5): DTGVSQNPRHKITKRGQNVTFRCDPISEHNRLYWYRQTLGQGPEFLTYFQNEAQLEKSRLLSDRFSAERPKGSFSTLEIQRTEQGDSAMYLCASSTGRLAEVQETQYFGPGTRLLVL.

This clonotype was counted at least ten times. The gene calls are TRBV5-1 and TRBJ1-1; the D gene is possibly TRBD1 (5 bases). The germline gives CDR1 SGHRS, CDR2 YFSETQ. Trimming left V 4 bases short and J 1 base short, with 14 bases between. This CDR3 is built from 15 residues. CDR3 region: CASSLHGTGNTEAFF. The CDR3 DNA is TGCGCCAGCAGCCTCCACGGGACGGGGAACACTGAAGCTTTCTTT.

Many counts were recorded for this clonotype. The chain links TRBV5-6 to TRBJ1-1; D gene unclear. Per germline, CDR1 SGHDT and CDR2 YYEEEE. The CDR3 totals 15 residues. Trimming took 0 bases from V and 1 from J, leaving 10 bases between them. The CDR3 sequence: CASSLAIVGNTEAFF. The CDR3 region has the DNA TGTGCCAGCAGCTTGGCTATTGTAGGGAACACTGAAGCTTTCTTT.

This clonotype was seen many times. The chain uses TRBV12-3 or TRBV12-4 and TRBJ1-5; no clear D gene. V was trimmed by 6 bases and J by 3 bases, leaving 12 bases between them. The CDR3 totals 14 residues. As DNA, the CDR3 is TGTGCCAGCAGCCTCGAGGGCGACAATCAGCCCCAGCATTTT. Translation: CASSLEGDNQPQHF.

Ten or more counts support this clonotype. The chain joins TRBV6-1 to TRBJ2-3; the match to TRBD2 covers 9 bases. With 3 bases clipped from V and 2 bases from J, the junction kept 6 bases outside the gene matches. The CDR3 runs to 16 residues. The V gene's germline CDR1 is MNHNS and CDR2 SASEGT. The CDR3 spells CASSDWLAGPTDTQYF. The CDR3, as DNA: TGTGCCAGCAGTGATTGGCTAGCGGGGCCCACAGATACGCAGTATTTT.

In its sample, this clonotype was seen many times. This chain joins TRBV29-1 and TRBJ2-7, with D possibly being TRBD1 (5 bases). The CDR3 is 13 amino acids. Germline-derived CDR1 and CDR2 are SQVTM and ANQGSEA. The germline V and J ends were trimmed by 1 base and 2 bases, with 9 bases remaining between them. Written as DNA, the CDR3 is TGCAGCGTTGAAGGGGGCCAACCCTACGAGCAGTACTTC. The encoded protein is CSVEGGQPYEQYF.

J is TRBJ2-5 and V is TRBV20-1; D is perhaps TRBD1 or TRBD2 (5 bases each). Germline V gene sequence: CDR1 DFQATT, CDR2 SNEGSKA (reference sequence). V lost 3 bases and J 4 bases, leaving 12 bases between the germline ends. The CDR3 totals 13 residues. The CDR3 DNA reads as TGCAGTGCTAGCCCTCCCGGGGCAGAGACCCAGTACTTC. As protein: CSASPPGAETQYF.

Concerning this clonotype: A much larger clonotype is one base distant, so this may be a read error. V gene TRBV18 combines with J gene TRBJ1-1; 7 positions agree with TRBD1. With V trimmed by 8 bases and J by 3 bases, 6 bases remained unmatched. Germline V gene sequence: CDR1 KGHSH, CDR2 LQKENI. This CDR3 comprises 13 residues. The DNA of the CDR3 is TGTGCCAGCGCCTCCGGGACAGACACTGAAGCTTTCTTT. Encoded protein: CASASGTDTEAFF. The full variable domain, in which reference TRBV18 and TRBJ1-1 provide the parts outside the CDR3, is NAGVMQNPRHLVRRRGQEARLRCSPMKGHSHVYWYRQLPEEGLKFMVYLQKENIIDESGMPKERFSAEFPKEGPSILRIQQVVRGDSAAYFCASASGTDTEAFFGQGTRLTVV.